This T cell receptor beta chain was profiled in a study of cytomegalovirus exposure and HLA in healthy donors. Looking at the study overall: The approximately 110 validation repertoires used a platform that matched the one used for the approximately 670 first-cohort repertoires, as a later analysis reported. Study-level results: The investigators catalogued 150 or so TCR beta chains as cytomegalovirus-associated. Reported performance of the classifier showed diagnosis of cytomegalovirus status with high specificity and sensitivity.

The CDR3 has 20 residues. CDR1 is WNHNN and CDR2 is SYGVQD in the germline V gene (reference sequence). Germline trimming cut 3 bases from V and 1 base from J; bases unmatched to any gene: 12. This clone was detected once. Its cognate antigen is unknown. Only in-frame clones appear in the TCRdb table, and some are missing; sequencing was by immunoSEQ multiplex PCR. The sample carries 150,000 or so clones, 80% to 85% recorded once. This chain joins TRBV10-1 and TRBJ2-2, with TRBD2 matching 12 bases. This TCR came from a man aged 25 to 45 in good health and CMV-seropositive. The source material was PBMCs. In DNA, the CDR3 is TGCGCCAGCAGTGATTCGAAGAGGACTAGCGGGGCGAGGAACACCGGGGAGCTGTTTTTT. Amino acid sequence: CASSDSKRTSGARNTGELFF.